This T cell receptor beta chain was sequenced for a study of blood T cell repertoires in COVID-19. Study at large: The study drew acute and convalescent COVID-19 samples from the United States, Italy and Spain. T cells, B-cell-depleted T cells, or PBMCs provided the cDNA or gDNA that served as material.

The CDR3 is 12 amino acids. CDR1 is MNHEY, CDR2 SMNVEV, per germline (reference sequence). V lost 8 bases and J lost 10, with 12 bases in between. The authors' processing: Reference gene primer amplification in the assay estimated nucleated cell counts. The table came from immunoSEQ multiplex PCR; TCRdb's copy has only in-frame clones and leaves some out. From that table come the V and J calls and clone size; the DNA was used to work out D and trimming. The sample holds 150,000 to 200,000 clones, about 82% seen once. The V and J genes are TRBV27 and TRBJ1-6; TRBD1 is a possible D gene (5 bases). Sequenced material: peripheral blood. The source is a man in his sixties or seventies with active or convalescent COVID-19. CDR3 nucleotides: TGTGCCAGCGGGGTTTGGACATCACCCCTCCACTTT. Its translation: CASGVWTSPLHF.